The next 27 T cell receptor beta chains were all read from a single sample in a study of blood T cell repertoires in COVID-19. Clones were read by immunoSEQ multiplex PCR, and TCRdb kept only the in-frame ones, dropping some. This table has fewer than 300,000 clones, approximately 85% appearing once. Sequencing was performed on PBMCs or T cells enriched from blood (not recorded which). The source is a woman in her 30s who had recovered from COVID-19.

Comment on this clone: This CDR3 is also generated by other DNA sequences in the sample. The J gene is TRBJ1-6, the V gene TRBV5-1; 9 nucleotides agree with TRBD1. This CDR3 has 15 amino acids. The germline V gene has CDR1 SGHRS and CDR2 YFSETQ. V trimming: 0 bases; J trimming: 5 bases; junction bases outside the gene matches: 0. CDR3 DNA sequence: TGCGCCAGCAGCTTGGGACAGGGGGATAATTCACCCCTCCACTTT. It specifies CASSLGQGDNSPLHF. The full variable domain, with the rest looked up from reference TRBV5-1 and TRBJ1-6, is KAGVTQTPRYLIKTRGQQVTLSCSPISGHRSVSWYQQTPGQGLQFLFEYFSETQRNKGNFPGRFSGRQFSNSRSEMNVSTLELGDSALYLCASSLGQGDNSPLHFGNGTRLTVT.

This chain connects TRBV29-1 to TRBJ1-5, with D tentatively TRBD1 (6 bases). Germline-derived CDR1 and CDR2 are SQVTM and ANQGSEA. CDR3 length equals 13 residues. V was pared by 5 bases and J by 5 bases, with 13 bases between. CDR3 DNA: TGCAGCGTTAGACAGGCTTATGATCAGCCCCAGCATTTT. Translation: CSVRQAYDQPQHF.

This clone was recorded a few times. The J gene is TRBJ2-5, the V gene TRBV5-4, with 11 bases identical to TRBD2. Germline trimming cut 0 bases from V and 4 bases from J; bases unmatched to any gene: 2. Germline CDR1 is SGHNT and CDR2 is YYREEE (reference sequence). This CDR3 contains 15 residues. The CDR3: CASSLGLAGSETQYF. The CDR3 DNA reads TGTGCCAGCAGCTTGGGACTAGCGGGGTCAGAGACCCAGTACTTC.

For the CDR3, the DNA is TGTGCCAGCAGCTTAGCCCGGGGTACCTACGAGCAGTACTTC. This sequence encodes CASSLARGTYEQYF. The V gene is TRBV7-9, the J gene TRBJ2-7; weak D call: TRBD2 (5 bases). Germline V gives CDR1 SEHNR, CDR2 FQNEAQ (reference sequence). The CDR3 contains 14 residues. With 0 bases removed from V and 2 bases from J, the gap between germline ends came to 8 bases.

The chain carries TRBV28 and TRBJ2-1; 9 nucleotides align to TRBD2. This CDR3 is 14 amino acids long. The trim removed 6 bases at V and 5 bases at J, leaving 5 bases unmatched. Germline CDR1 and CDR2: MDHEN and SYDVKM. The CDR3 nucleotides are TGTGCCAGCAGCCTAGCGGGACGAGACAATGAGCAGTTCTTC. Amino acids: CASSLAGRDNEQFF. The entire variable domain, with the rest obtained from reference TRBV28 and TRBJ2-1, is as follows: DVKVTQSSRYLVKRTGEKVFLECVQDMDHENMFWYRQDPGLGLRLIYFSYDVKMKEKGDIPEGYSVSREKKERFSLILESASTNQTSMYLCASSLAGRDNEQFFGPGTRLTVL.

The V and J genes are TRBV5-1 and TRBJ2-1; TRBD1 agrees at 8 bases. The V and J ends lost 2 bases and 7 bases, in that order; junction bases with no gene match: 14. From germline, CDR1 is SGHRS and CDR2 YFSETQ. The CDR3 is 17 amino acids. CDR3 sequence reads: CASSFSRGQAKSNEQFF. The CDR3 coding sequence is TGCGCCAGCAGCTTTTCTAGGGGACAGGCCAAAAGTAATGAGCAGTTCTTC.

The chain has TRBV7-6 and TRBJ2-1; 7 nucleotides align to TRBD2. This CDR3 has 17 residues. Germline CDR1 reads SGHVS; CDR2 reads FNYEAQ. Unmatched junction bases numbered 8, after V lost 2 bases and J lost 1 base. CDR3 bases: TGTGCCAGCAGCTTATACTTTGGCGGGAGATCCTACAATGAGCAGTTCTTC. This sequence encodes CASSLYFGGRSYNEQFF.

The chain employs TRBV2 and TRBJ2-2; weak D call: TRBD1 (6 bases). The V gene lost 7 bases and the J gene lost 7 bases, with 13 bases spanning the gap. The germline CDR1 and CDR2 sequences are SNHLY and FYNNEI. The CDR3 is 13 residues long. For the CDR3, the DNA is TGTGCCAGCACGCGGCAGGGGATCGGGGAGCTGTTTTTT. Translation gives CASTRQGIGELFF.

CDR3 loop: CSAEGQNGYTF. CDR3 coding DNA: TGCAGTGCCGAGGGACAGAATGGCTACACCTTC. The chain uses TRBV20-1 and TRBJ1-2; 7 nucleotides match TRBD1. Germline CDR1 DFQATT, CDR2 SNEGSKA (reference sequence). V shed 6 bases, J shed 6 bases, and the junction held 4 bases outside the gene matches. This CDR3 is built from 11 residues.

In this sample, this clone turned up a few times. V and J are TRBV19 and TRBJ2-3; possibly TRBD2 for D (6 bases). This CDR3 spans 15 amino acids. Trimming took off 4 bases at V and 4 bases at J, with 15 bases between the two ends. Germline V gene sequence: CDR1 LNHDA, CDR2 SQIVND (reference sequence). The CDR3 spells CASSNGAQRADTQYF. As DNA, the CDR3 is TGTGCCAGTAGTAACGGGGCCCAGCGGGCAGATACGCAGTATTTT.

This clone was counted once. The V gene is TRBV10-3, the J gene TRBJ2-6; TRBD1 agrees at 7 bases. The CDR3 covers 17 residues. Per the germline V gene, CDR1 is ENHRY and CDR2 is SYGVKD. V lost 6 bases and J lost 0; bases outside the gene matches: 8. CDR3 protein: CAIRVGQANSGANVLTF. DNA of the CDR3: TGTGCCATCAGGGTCGGACAGGCCAACTCTGGGGCCAACGTCCTGACTTTC.

The genes are TRBV28 and TRBJ2-7, with D possibly being TRBD1 (5 bases). The length of the CDR3 is 13 residues. CDR1 is MDHEN, CDR2 SYDVKM, per germline. Trimming removed 8 bases from V and 3 bases from J, with 14 bases in between. The CDR3 coding sequence is TGTGCCAGCTATTTAACAGGTATCTACGAGCAGTACTTC. It is translated as CASYLTGIYEQYF.

A single count supports this clone. The rearrangement uses TRBV5-1 and TRBJ1-1; D perhaps matches TRBD1 (6 bases). From germline, CDR1 is SGHRS and CDR2 YFSETQ. The CDR3 sequence is 13 residues long. Trimming left V 3 bases short and J 5 bases short, with 11 bases between. The chain's CDR3 is CASSWKQGTEAFF. The CDR3 DNA sequence: TGCGCCAGCAGCTGGAAGCAGGGGACTGAAGCTTTCTTT.

The chain couples TRBV7-2 to TRBJ2-3; 11 bases are shared with TRBD2. Germline V gene data show CDR1 as SGHTA and CDR2 as FQGNSA. V dropped 5 bases and J dropped 5; count of bases not matched to a gene: 9. This CDR3 has 16 residues. This chain's CDR3 is CASSPIAGGGIDTQYF. For the CDR3, the DNA is TGTGCCAGCAGCCCGATAGCGGGGGGGGGAATAGATACGCAGTATTTT.

This clone showed up just a few times. The chain joins TRBV28 to TRBJ1-5, with TRBD1 as a possible D gene (5 bases). Germline assignment: CDR1 MDHEN and CDR2 SYDVKM. This CDR3 has 11 residues. Trimming left V 10 bases short and J 6 bases short, with 10 bases between. The DNA for the CDR3 is TGTGCCATCGCGGGGGTTCAGCCCCAGCATTTT. Its protein is CAIAGVQPQHF.

V and J are TRBV28 and TRBJ1-5; D ambiguous. The CDR3 has 14 amino acids. Trimming removed 6 bases from V and 0 bases from J, with 9 bases in between. The germline V gene encodes CDR1 MDHEN and CDR2 SYDVKM. CDR3 residues: CASSLDYSNQPQHF. CDR3 DNA sequence: TGTGCCAGCAGCCTCGACTATAGCAATCAGCCCCAGCATTTT.

This chain uses TRBV5-8 with TRBJ1-6; D remains unclear. With 1 base removed from V and 5 bases from J, the gap between germline ends came to 7 bases. CDR3 length: 14 amino acids. Germline CDR1 reads SGHTS; CDR2 reads YDEGEE. CDR3 nucleotides: TGTGCCAGCAGCTTGAACCGCGATAATTCACCCCTCCACTTT. It codes for CASSLNRDNSPLHF.

This chain joins TRBV4-1 and TRBJ2-5; 8 nucleotides agree with TRBD2. This CDR3 region has 16 residues. The V gene end was trimmed by 2 bases and the J gene end by 2 bases; junction bases not matched to a gene: 7. Germline-derived CDR1 and CDR2 are MGHRA and YSYEKL. The CDR3 nucleotides read TGCGCCAGCAGCCAAAGTGCTAGCGGGCTACAAGAGACCCAGTACTTC. Its protein product is CASSQSASGLQETQYF.

This clone came up once. The chain couples TRBV5-1 to TRBJ1-2; D is possibly TRBD1 (5 bases). The V and J ends lost 0 bases and 3 bases respectively, with 15 bases between them. The germline gives CDR1 SGHRS, CDR2 YFSETQ. This CDR3 spans 16 amino acids. The CDR3 nucleotides are TGCGCCAGCAGCTTGGGCTTCAGGGCAAGGGACTATGGCTACACCTTC. Translated, it gives CASSLGFRARDYGYTF.

The chain joins TRBV5-4 to TRBJ1-2; 10 bases map to TRBD1. The CDR3 is made up of 14 amino acids. Germline V lookup: CDR1 SGHNT, CDR2 YYREEE (reference sequence). V was pared by 4 bases and J by 6 bases, with 6 bases of the junction left unmatched. The DNA of the CDR3 is TGTGCCAGCAGCCCTGGGGGGACAGGGGATGGCTACACCTTC. Encoded protein: CASSPGGTGDGYTF. The entire variable domain, with the rest obtained from reference TRBV5-4 and TRBJ1-2, is as follows: ETGVTQSPTHLIKTRGQQVTLRCSSQSGHNTVSWYQQALGQGPQFIFQYYREEENGRGNFPPRFSGLQFPNYSSELNVNALELDDSALYLCASSPGGTGDGYTFGSGTRLTVV.

The gene calls are TRBV5-6 and TRBJ2-3, with D perhaps matching TRBD1 (5 bases). In germline, CDR1 is SGHDT, CDR2 YYEEEE. V was pared by 3 bases and J by 1 base, with 12 bases between. The CDR3 consists of 15 residues. The CDR3 DNA reads TGTGCCAGCAGCTCGGTGACAGACCGCACAGATACGCAGTATTTT. It yields the protein CASSSVTDRTDTQYF.

The J gene is TRBJ1-3, the V gene TRBV3-1 (or the pseudogene TRBV3-2), with D unclear. The CDR3 is 15 amino acids. Germline CDR1 reads LGHDT; CDR2 reads YNNKEL (reference sequence). The V and J ends lost 1 base and 2 bases respectively, with 9 bases between them. The CDR3 spells CASSQGSRAGNTIYF. CDR3 DNA: TGTGCCAGCAGCCAAGGGAGTCGAGCTGGAAACACCATATATTTT.

This clone was counted only a few times. The V gene is TRBV10-2, the J gene TRBJ2-2; 9 bases are shared with TRBD1. Germline V CDR1 and CDR2: WSHSY, SAAADI. Germline trimming cut 8 bases from V and 2 bases from J; bases unmatched to any gene: 3. CDR3 length equals 14 residues. CDR3 nucleotide sequence: TGCGCCAGCTCGGGACAGGGAAACACCGGGGAGCTGTTTTTT. Translation: CASSGQGNTGELFF.

The chain links TRBV5-4 to TRBJ1-2; D perhaps matches TRBD1 (6 bases). Germline V gene sequence: CDR1 SGHNT, CDR2 YYREEE (reference sequence). The CDR3 covers 13 residues. The V end lost 1 base, the J end lost 8 bases, and 12 bases lay between the germline ends. Here the CDR3 DNA reads TGTGCCAGCAGCTTGTGGGTAGGGGGAGGCTACACCTTC. This sequence encodes CASSLWVGGGYTF.

The chain links TRBV27 to TRBJ1-6; D may be TRBD1 (6 bases). The V gene lost 5 bases and the J gene lost 2 bases, with 13 bases spanning the gap. CDR3 length: 16 amino acids. The germline gives CDR1 MNHEY, CDR2 SMNVEV (reference sequence). The CDR3 sequence is CASSTTGPAYNSPLHF. The CDR3 DNA reads as TGTGCCAGCAGTACAACAGGGCCTGCCTATAATTCACCCCTCCACTTT.

This clone was picked up one time. This rearrangement joins TRBV23-1 to TRBJ2-2; 11 nucleotides line up with TRBD1. TRBV23-1 is marked as an open reading frame, function uncertain. The V and J ends lost 8 bases and 7 bases, in that order; junction bases with no gene match: 9. The CDR3 contains 15 residues. CDR3 amino acids: CASRTGTGGIGELFF. CDR3 nucleotides: TGCGCCAGCCGAACCGGGACAGGGGGGATCGGGGAGCTGTTTTTT.

This rearrangement joins TRBV29-1 to TRBJ1-5; 8 bases align to TRBD1. The V segment lost 4 bases and the J segment 3 bases; nucleotides outside the gene matches: 2. There are 13 residues in the CDR3. CDR1 is SQVTM, CDR2 ANQGSEA, per germline. CDR3 sequence reads: CSVGDRNNQPQHF. The CDR3 DNA sequence: TGCAGCGTTGGGGACAGGAACAATCAGCCCCAGCATTTT.